A selection of T cell receptor beta chains follows, all from one sample in a study of early T cells in non-severe SARS-CoV-2 infection. TCRdb reprocessed the 5' RACE reads with MiXCR, giving one entry per CDR3 protein. The sample records 65,000 to 75,000 distinct CDR3 sequences, around a tenth being singletons. Material for sequencing was whole blood. The origin of the receptors is an adult who was a healthcare worker with PCR-confirmed SARS-CoV-2 infection or an uninfected control (not recorded which). Each CDR3 is given with its conserved first and last residue. The D gene is left open where the match is weak. Clone size appears in some rows only: once, few, many, or a class for an expanded clone.

CASSLGQAYTEAFF,TGCGCCAGCAGCCTGGGACAGGCGTACACTGAAGCTTTCTTT,many,TRBJ1-1,TRBD1,TRBV4-1
CASSFWDTEAFF,TGTGCCAGCAGCTTCTGGGACACTGAAGCTTTCTTT,many,TRBJ1-1,-,TRBV11-2
CATSDLRGTTGISSNQPQHF,TGTGCCACCAGTGATTTGCGGGGGACTACAGGGATTTCCAGCAATCAGCCCCAGCATTTT,many,TRBJ1-5,-,TRBV24-1
CASKLSGSTDTQYF,TGTGCCAGCAAACTTAGCGGGAGCACAGATACGCAGTATTTT,few,TRBJ2-3,TRBD2,TRBV6-6
CATRTSGRANEQFF,TGTGCCACCCGGACTAGCGGGAGGGCCAATGAGCAGTTCTTC,many,TRBJ2-1,TRBD2,TRBV6-1
CASSPVDSPNTGELFF,TGTGCCAGCAGCCCGGTAGACAGCCCGAACACCGGGGAGCTGTTTTTT,-,TRBJ2-2,-,TRBV27
CASGLEVGDGTGELFF,TGTGCTAGTGGTTTAGAGGTAGGGGATGGCACCGGGGAGCTGTTTTTT,few,TRBJ2-2,-,TRBV12-5
CASSQRTAIYGYTF,TGTGCCAGCAGCCAAAGGACAGCTATCTATGGCTACACCTTC,-,TRBJ1-2,-,TRBV3-1
CAISEPDRGHTQYF,TGTGCCATCAGTGAGCCGGACAGGGGTCATACGCAGTATTTT,many,TRBJ2-3,TRBD1,TRBV10-3
CSCIPGTLTNSYEQYF,TGCAGCTGTATTCCCGGGACCCTTACGAACTCCTACGAGCAGTACTTC,-,TRBJ2-7,-,TRBV29-1
CATSRAGVPETQYF,TGTGCCACCAGCAGAGCGGGGGTCCCAGAGACCCAGTACTTC,few,TRBJ2-5,-,TRBV15
CSASRLAADTQYF,TGCAGTGCTTCGCGACTAGCCGCAGATACGCAGTATTTT,-,TRBJ2-3,TRBD2,TRBV20-1
CASSLIPGVATEAFF,TGTGCCAGCAGCCTAATCCCGGGGGTTGCCACTGAAGCTTTCTTT,few,TRBJ1-1,-,TRBV7-9
CASSAGGGQYF,TGTGCCAGCAGCGCCGGGGGCGGGCAGTACTTC,many,TRBJ2-7,-,TRBV5-4
CASSPIGGNEQFF,TGTGCCAGCAGTCCGATAGGTGGGAATGAGCAGTTCTTC,-,TRBJ2-1,-,TRBV25-1
CSGAGRMNTEAFF,TGCAGCGGAGCAGGCCGTATGAACACTGAAGCTTTCTTT,-,TRBJ1-1,-,TRBV29-1
CSVEVALTYNEQFF,TGCAGCGTTGAAGTAGCCCTGACATACAATGAGCAGTTCTTC,many,TRBJ2-1,-,TRBV29-1
CASSQESTGIKEQYF,TGCGCCAGCAGCCAAGAGAGCACAGGGATAAAGGAGCAGTACTTC,many,TRBJ2-7,-,TRBV4-1
CATGPGPSLEQYF,TGTGCCACCGGGCCCGGGCCCTCCCTCGAGCAGTACTTC,few,TRBJ2-7,-,TRBV24-1
CASSPPRYFGYGYTF,TGTGCCAGCAGCCCCCCAAGGTATTTCGGCTATGGCTACACCTTC,-,TRBJ1-2,-,TRBV3-1
CASSVWGLGQTYEQYF,TGTGCCAGCAGCGTTTGGGGGCTTGGACAGACCTACGAGCAGTACTTC,many,TRBJ2-7,-,TRBV5-4
CSARRVGLAYNEQFF,TGCAGTGCGCGGAGGGTGGGCCTTGCCTACAATGAGCAGTTCTTC,-,TRBJ2-1,-,TRBV20-1
CSARDSPSGVYEQYF,TGCAGTGCTAGAGATTCGCCTAGCGGAGTCTACGAGCAGTACTTC,many,TRBJ2-7,TRBD2,TRBV20-1
CASRTSGQGYEQYF,TGTGCCAGCAGGACCTCCGGACAGGGGTACGAGCAGTACTTC,many,TRBJ2-7,TRBD1,TRBV6-2/TRBV6-3
CASSQQGQDEQYF,TGTGCCAGCAGCCAGCAAGGCCAGGACGAGCAGTACTTC,-,TRBJ2-7,-,TRBV3-1
CASSLDRLSTGELFF,TGCGCCAGCAGCTTAGATAGGCTTTCCACCGGGGAGCTGTTTTTT,many,TRBJ2-2,-,TRBV5-1
CASSSGGLAGAYEQYF,TGTGCCAGCAGCTCAGGGGGGCTGGCGGGGGCCTACGAGCAGTACTTC,many,TRBJ2-7,-,TRBV7-8
CASSLTGLEVDTQYF,TGTGCCAGCAGCTTAACGGGACTTGAGGTGGATACGCAGTATTTT,-,TRBJ2-3,-,TRBV7-3
CSVDGLQLRTF,TGCAGCGTCGACGGCCTCCAGCTACGTACCTTC,few,TRBJ1-2,-,TRBV29-1
CASSPQYKLAGEAYNEQFF,TGTGCCAGCAGCCCACAATACAAACTAGCGGGTGAAGCCTACAATGAGCAGTTCTTC,few,TRBJ2-1,TRBD2,TRBV5-6
CASSQRPTGGVLEQYF,TGTGCCAGCAGCCAAAGGCCGACAGGCGGGGTTCTCGAGCAGTACTTC,many,TRBJ2-7,-,TRBV3-1
CASSLGSLGQPQHF,TGTGCCAGCAGCTTAGGCAGTTTGGGTCAGCCCCAGCATTTT,many,TRBJ1-5,-,TRBV7-9
CASSSGRMTIQETQYF,TGTGCTAGCAGCTCCGGGCGGATGACTATACAAGAGACCCAGTACTTC,few,TRBJ2-5,-,TRBV7-7
CASSLETGGEQYF,TGTGCCAGCAGCTTAGAGACAGGGGGCGAGCAGTACTTC,many,TRBJ2-7,TRBD1,TRBV11-2
CASTTPGQGAIEQYF,TGTGCCAGCACTACCCCGGGACAGGGGGCGATCGAGCAGTACTTC,many,TRBJ2-7,TRBD1,TRBV28
CASSQEIPPLANEQFF,TGTGCCAGCAGCCAAGAAATTCCCCCACTAGCAAATGAGCAGTTCTTC,-,TRBJ2-1,-,TRBV3-1
CASSPLLEETQYF,TGTGCCAGCAGCCCGCTTCTAGAGGAGACCCAGTACTTC,many,TRBJ2-5,-,TRBV12-3/TRBV12-4
CASSDLLRDRIYGYTF,TGTGCCAGCAGTGACCTCCTCCGGGACAGGATCTATGGCTACACCTTC,few,TRBJ1-2,TRBD1,TRBV6-1
CASRGQGETQYF,TGTGCCAGCCGCGGACAGGGAGAGACCCAGTACTTC,many,TRBJ2-5,TRBD1,TRBV7-9
CASSSPYFTGGSNEKLFF,TGTGCCAGCAGCTCGCCATATTTCACAGGGGGCTCTAATGAAAAACTGTTTTTT,many,TRBJ1-4,TRBD1,TRBV7-9
CASSFVTNTEAFF,TGCGCCAGCAGCTTCGTCACGAACACTGAAGCTTTCTTT,-,TRBJ1-1,-,TRBV5-1
CAISTGQGHQPQHF,TGTGCCATCAGCACTGGACAGGGCCACCAGCCCCAGCATTTT,many,TRBJ1-5,TRBD1,TRBV10-3
CASSQGQINTEAFF,TGTGCCAGCAGCCAAGGGCAGATTAACACTGAAGCTTTCTTT,many,TRBJ1-1,-,TRBV14
CASSLLGYEQYF,TGTGCCAGCAGCTTATTGGGCTACGAGCAGTACTTC,few,TRBJ2-7,-,TRBV7-6
CASSLLVGSYNEQFF,TGTGCCAGCAGCTTATTGGTGGGTTCCTACAATGAGCAGTTCTTC,-,TRBJ2-1,-,TRBV7-9
CASSLAGGLSYEQYF,TGTGCCAGCAGCTTAGCGGGGGGACTCTCCTACGAGCAGTACTTC,many,TRBJ2-7,-,TRBV7-8
CASRPTGIYGYTF,TGTGCCAGTAGACCGACGGGTATCTATGGCTACACCTTC,many,TRBJ1-2,-,TRBV19
CATDRGYSNQPQHF,TGTGCCACCGACAGGGGATATAGCAATCAGCCCCAGCATTTT,-,TRBJ1-5,TRBD1,TRBV19
CASSVQGSYGYTF,TGTGCCAGCAGTGTACAGGGGAGCTATGGCTACACCTTC,few,TRBJ1-2,TRBD1,TRBV25-1
CASSQGRDTQYF,TGTGCCAGCAGCCAAGGGCGGGATACGCAGTATTTT,many,TRBJ2-3,-,TRBV5-4
CASSLAPAYEQYF,TGCGCCAGCAGCTTGGCCCCCGCCTACGAGCAGTACTTC,many,TRBJ2-7,-,TRBV5-1
CASSLLDTEQFF,TGTGCCAGCAGCTTATTAGACACTGAGCAGTTCTTC,many,TRBJ2-1,-,TRBV7-3
CSGIAPGQGMNTEAFF,TGCAGCGGTATCGCCCCAGGGCAGGGAATGAACACTGAAGCTTTCTTT,many,TRBJ1-1,-,TRBV29-1
CASSPGIAGGRDYNEQFF,TGTGCCAGCAGCCCCGGGATAGCGGGGGGGCGGGACTACAATGAGCAGTTCTTC,many,TRBJ2-1,TRBD2,TRBV7-9
CASSESSVAQPQHF,TGCGCCAGCAGTGAGTCGAGTGTGGCTCAGCCCCAGCATTTT,many,TRBJ1-5,-,TRBV10-2
CASIPGPPPGTQYF,TGTGCCAGCATTCCGGGACCACCGCCCGGTACGCAGTATTTT,-,TRBJ2-3,-,TRBV12-3/TRBV12-4
CASSQDRGEGRPYEQYF,TGTGCCAGCAGCCAAGATCGGGGGGAGGGCCGGCCCTACGAGCAGTACTTC,many,TRBJ2-7,TRBD2,TRBV4-2
CASSPRTGGYEQYF,TGTGCCAGCAGTCCCCGGACAGGGGGCTACGAGCAGTACTTC,many,TRBJ2-7,TRBD1,TRBV28